Sequencing of this TCR beta chain was carried out in a study of early T cells in non-severe SARS-CoV-2 infection. Study-wide points: There was a bias toward anti-spike CD8 responses in VDJdb matching, which missed private and CD4 specificities.

The CDR3 is 15 amino acids. Trimming removed 7 bases from V and 2 bases from J, with 17 bases in between. CDR1 is LNHDA and CDR2 is SQIVND in the germline V gene (reference sequence). Individual cDNA molecules were tagged with unique molecular identifiers, the study reported. MiXCR, applied by TCRdb to the 5' RACE reads, yields one record per CDR3 protein. The data contain about 59,000 distinct CDR3 sequences, roughly an eighth of them singletons. This clonotype was detected only a few times. Its specificity is not known. This TCR was recovered from an adult who was a healthcare worker with PCR-confirmed SARS-CoV-2 infection or an uninfected control (not recorded which). The input for sequencing was whole blood, taken at baseline. V gene TRBV19 combines with J gene TRBJ1-2, with D possibly TRBD1 on 6 matching bases. The CDR3 DNA reads TGTGCCAGTATCCGGGCCGACAGGCCGAACTATGGCTACACCTTC. Translation: CASIRADRPNYGYTF. The full variable domain, rest sourced from reference TRBV19 and TRBJ1-2, is DGGITQSPKYLFRKEGQNVTLSCEQNLNHDAMYWYRQDPGQGLRLIYYSQIVNDFQKGDIAEGYSVSREKKESFPLTVTSAQKNPTAFYLCASIRADRPNYGYTFGSGTRLTVV.